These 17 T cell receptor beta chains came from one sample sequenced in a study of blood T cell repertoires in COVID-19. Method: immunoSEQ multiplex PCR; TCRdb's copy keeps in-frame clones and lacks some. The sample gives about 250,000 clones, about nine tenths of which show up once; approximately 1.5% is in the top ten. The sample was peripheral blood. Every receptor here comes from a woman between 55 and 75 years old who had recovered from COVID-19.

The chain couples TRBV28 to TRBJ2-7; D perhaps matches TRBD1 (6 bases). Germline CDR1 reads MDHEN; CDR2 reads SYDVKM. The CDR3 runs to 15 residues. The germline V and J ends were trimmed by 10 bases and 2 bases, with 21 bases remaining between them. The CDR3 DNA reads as TGTGCCACCAGGTCACCCCCCACAGGGCCCTACGAGCAGTACTTC. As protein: CATRSPPTGPYEQYF.

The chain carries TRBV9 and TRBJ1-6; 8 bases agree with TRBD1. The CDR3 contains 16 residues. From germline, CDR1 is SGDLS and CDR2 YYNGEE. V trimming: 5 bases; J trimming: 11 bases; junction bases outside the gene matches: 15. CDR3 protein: CASSSPQTGERAPLHF. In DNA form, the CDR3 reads TGTGCCAGCAGTTCTCCTCAGACAGGGGAAAGGGCACCCCTCCACTTT.

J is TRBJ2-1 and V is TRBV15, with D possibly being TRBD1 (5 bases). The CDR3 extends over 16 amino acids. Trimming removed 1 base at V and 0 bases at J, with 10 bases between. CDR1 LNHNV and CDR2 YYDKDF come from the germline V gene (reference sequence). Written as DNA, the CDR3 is TGTGCCACCAGCAGAGGGGGCCTTTCCTCCTACAATGAGCAGTTCTTC. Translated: CATSRGGLSSYNEQFF.

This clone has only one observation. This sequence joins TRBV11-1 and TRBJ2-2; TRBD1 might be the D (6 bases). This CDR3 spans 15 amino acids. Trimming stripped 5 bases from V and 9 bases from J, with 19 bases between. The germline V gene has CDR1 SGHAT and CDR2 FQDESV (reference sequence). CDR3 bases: TGTGCCAGCAGCGATCGTGTCAGGGGATCCAGGGAGCTGTTTTTT. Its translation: CASSDRVRGSRELFF.

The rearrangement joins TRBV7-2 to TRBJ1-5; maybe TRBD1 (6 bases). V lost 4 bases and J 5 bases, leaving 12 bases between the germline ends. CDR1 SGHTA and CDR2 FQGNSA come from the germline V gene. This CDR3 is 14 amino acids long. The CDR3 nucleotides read TGTGCCAGCAGCTCACAGGGATTTGATCAGCCCCAGCATTTT. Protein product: CASSSQGFDQPQHF.

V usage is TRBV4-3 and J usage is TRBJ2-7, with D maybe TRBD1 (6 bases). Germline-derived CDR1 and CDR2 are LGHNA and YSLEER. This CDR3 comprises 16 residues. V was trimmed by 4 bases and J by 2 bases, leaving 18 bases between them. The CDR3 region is CASSLGAGGFPYEQYF. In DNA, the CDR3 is TGCGCCAGCAGCCTGGGGGCTGGGGGCTTCCCCTACGAGCAGTACTTC.

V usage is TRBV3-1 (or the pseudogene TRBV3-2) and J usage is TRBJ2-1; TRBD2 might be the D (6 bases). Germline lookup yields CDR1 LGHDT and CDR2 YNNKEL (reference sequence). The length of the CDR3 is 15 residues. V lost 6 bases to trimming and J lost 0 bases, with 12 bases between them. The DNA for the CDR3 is TGTGCCAGCAGTGCCGTGGGAGGCTCCTACAATGAGCAGTTCTTC. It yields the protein CASSAVGGSYNEQFF.

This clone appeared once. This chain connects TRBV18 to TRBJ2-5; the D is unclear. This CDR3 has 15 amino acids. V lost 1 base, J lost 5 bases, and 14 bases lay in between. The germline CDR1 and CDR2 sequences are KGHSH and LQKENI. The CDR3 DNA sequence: TGTGCCAGCTCACCACTCTCCTTAAGAGTGGAGACCCAGTACTTC. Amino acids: CASSPLSLRVETQYF.

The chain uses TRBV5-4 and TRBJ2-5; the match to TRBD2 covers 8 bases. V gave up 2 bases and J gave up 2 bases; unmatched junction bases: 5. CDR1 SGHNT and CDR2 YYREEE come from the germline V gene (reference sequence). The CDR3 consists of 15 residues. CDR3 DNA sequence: TGTGCCAGCAGCTTAGGCGGGGGGATTCAAGAGACCCAGTACTTC. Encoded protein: CASSLGGGIQETQYF.

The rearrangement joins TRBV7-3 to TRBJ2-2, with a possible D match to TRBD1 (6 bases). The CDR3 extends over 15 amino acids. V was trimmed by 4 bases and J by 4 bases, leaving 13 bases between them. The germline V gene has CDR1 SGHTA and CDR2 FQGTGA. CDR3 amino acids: CASSSRQAGTGELFF. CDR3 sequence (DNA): TGTGCCAGCAGCTCTAGACAGGCGGGCACCGGGGAGCTGTTTTTT.

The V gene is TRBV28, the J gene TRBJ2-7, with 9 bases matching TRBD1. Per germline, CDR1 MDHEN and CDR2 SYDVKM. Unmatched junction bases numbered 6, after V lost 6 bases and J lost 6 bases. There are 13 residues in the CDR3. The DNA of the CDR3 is TGTGCCAGCAGGAAGACAGGGGGTTCCGAGCAGTACTTC. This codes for CASRKTGGSEQYF. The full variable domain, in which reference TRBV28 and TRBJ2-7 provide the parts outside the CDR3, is DVKVTQSSRYLVKRTGEKVFLECVQDMDHENMFWYRQDPGLGLRLIYFSYDVKMKEKGDIPEGYSVSREKKERFSLILESASTNQTSMYLCASRKTGGSEQYFGPGTRLTVT.

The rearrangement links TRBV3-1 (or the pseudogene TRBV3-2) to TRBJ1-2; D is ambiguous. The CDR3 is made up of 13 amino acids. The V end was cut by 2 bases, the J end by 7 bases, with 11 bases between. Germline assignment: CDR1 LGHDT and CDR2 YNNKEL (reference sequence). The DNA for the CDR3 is TGTGCCAGCAGCCAACAAGACATCCCTGGCTACACCTTC. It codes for CASSQQDIPGYTF.

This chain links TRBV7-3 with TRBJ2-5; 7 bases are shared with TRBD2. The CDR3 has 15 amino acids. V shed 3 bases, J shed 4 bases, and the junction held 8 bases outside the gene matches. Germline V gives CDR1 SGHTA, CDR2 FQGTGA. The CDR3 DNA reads TGTGCCAGCAGCTTGGTAGGACTAGGGAGAGAGACCCAGTACTTC. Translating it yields CASSLVGLGRETQYF. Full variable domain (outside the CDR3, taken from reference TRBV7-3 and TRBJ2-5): GAGVSQTPSNKVTEKGKYVELRCDPISGHTALYWYRQSLGQGPEFLIYFQGTGAADDSGLPNDRFFAVRPEGSVSTLKIQRTERGDSAVYLCASSLVGLGRETQYFGPGTRLLVL.

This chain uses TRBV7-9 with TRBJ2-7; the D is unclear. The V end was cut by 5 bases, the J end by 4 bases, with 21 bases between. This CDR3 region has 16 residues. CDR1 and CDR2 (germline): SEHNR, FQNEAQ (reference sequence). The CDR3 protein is CASSQVLVTSQYEQYF. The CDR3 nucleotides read TGTGCCAGCAGCCAGGTGTTGGTAACAAGCCAATACGAGCAGTACTTC. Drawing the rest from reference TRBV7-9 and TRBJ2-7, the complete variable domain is DTGVSQNPRHKITKRGQNVTFRCDPISEHNRLYWYRQTLGQGPEFLTYFQNEAQLEKSRLLSDRFSAERPKGSFSTLEIQRTEQGDSAMYLCASSQVLVTSQYEQYFGPGTRLTVT.

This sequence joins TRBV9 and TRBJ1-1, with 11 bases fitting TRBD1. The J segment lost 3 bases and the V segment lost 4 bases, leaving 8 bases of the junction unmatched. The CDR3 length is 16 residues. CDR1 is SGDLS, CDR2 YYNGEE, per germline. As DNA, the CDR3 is TGTGCCAGCAGCTTAGGGACAGGGGGTCCCTACACTGAAGCTTTCTTT. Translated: CASSLGTGGPYTEAFF.

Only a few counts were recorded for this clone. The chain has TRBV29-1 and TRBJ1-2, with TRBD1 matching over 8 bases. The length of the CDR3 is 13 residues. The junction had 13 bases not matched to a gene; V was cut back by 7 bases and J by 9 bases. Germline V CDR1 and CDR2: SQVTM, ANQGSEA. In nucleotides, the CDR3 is TGCAGCGCTCGTACGGACAGGGTCATGCGCTACACCTTC. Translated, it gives CSARTDRVMRYTF. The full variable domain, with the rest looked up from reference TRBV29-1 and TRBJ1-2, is SAVISQKPSRDICQRGTSLTIQCQVDSQVTMMFWYRQQPGQSLTLIATANQGSEATYESGFVIDKFPISRPNLTFSTLTVSNMSPEDSSIYLCSARTDRVMRYTFGSGTRLTVV.

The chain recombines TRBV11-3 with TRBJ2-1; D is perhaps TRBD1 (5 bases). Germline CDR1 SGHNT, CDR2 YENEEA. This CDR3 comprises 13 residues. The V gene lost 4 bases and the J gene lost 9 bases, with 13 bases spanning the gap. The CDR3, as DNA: TGTGCCAGCAGCTCCCGGCAGGGTAGTGAGCAGTTCTTC. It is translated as CASSSRQGSEQFF. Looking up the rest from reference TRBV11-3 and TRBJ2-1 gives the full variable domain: EAGVVQSPRYKIIEKKQPVAFWCNPISGHNTLYWYLQNLGQGPELLIRYENEEAVDDSQLPKDRFSAERLKGVDSTLKIQPAELGDSAVYLCASSSRQGSEQFFGPGTRLTVL.